These 18 T cell receptor beta chains share one sample of origin, sequenced in a study of blood T cell repertoires in COVID-19. Libraries were prepared by immunoSEQ multiplex PCR; TCRdb keeps only in-frame clonotypes and omits some of them. The sample holds approximately 200,000 clones; about 87% are singletons and the top ten take less than 1.5%. What was sequenced was PBMCs or T cells enriched from blood (not recorded which). All receptors derive from a man aged 25-40 years who had recovered from COVID-19.

In its sample, this clone was seen once. The J gene is TRBJ2-1, the V gene TRBV3-1 (or the pseudogene TRBV3-2); 7 bases fit TRBD2. This CDR3 is 16 amino acids long. With 1 base clipped from V and 8 bases from J, the junction kept 11 bases outside the gene matches. Germline V gene data show CDR1 as LGHDT and CDR2 as YNNKEL (reference sequence). CDR3 bases: TGTGCCAGCAGCCAAGGGTCAAGCGGGGCCTTCTATGAGCAGTTCTTC. The encoded protein is CASSQGSSGAFYEQFF.

V gene TRBV27 combines with J gene TRBJ1-2; D is unresolved. The CDR3 length is 12 residues. Trimming took 7 bases from V and 4 from J, leaving 10 bases between them. Looked up from germline, CDR1 is MNHEY and CDR2 is SMNVEV (reference sequence). The CDR3 spells CASKAGSYGYTF. The DNA for the CDR3 is TGTGCCAGCAAGGCGGGCAGCTATGGCTACACCTTC.

CDR3 sequence reads: CASSLVGPSSGNTIYF. The CDR3 nucleotides read TGTGCCAGCAGCTTAGTGGGGCCCAGCTCTGGAAACACCATATATTTT. The rearrangement links TRBV7-2 to TRBJ1-3; D is possibly TRBD1 (5 bases). The CDR3 length is 16 residues. Deletions cut 1 base from V and 0 bases from J, with 10 bases between. CDR1 SGHTA and CDR2 FQGNSA come from the germline V gene.

The count of this clone is one. V gene TRBV10-1 combines with J gene TRBJ1-1; 7 bases map to TRBD1. CDR3 length equals 13 residues. Per germline, CDR1 WNHNN and CDR2 SYGVQD (reference sequence). Germline trimming cut 5 bases from V and 4 bases from J; bases unmatched to any gene: 4. The CDR3 is CASSQGGSTEAFF. The CDR3 DNA is TGCGCCAGCAGTCAGGGGGGTAGCACTGAAGCTTTCTTT.

V gene TRBV10-1 combines with J gene TRBJ2-3; D possibly corresponds to TRBD1 (7 bases). Trimming shortened V by 4 bases and J by 4 bases, and 12 bases separated the two germline ends. This CDR3 contains 14 residues. CDR1 is WNHNN, CDR2 SYGVQD, per germline (reference sequence). The CDR3 sequence: CASSGVRGADTQYF. The CDR3 region has the DNA TGCGCCAGCAGTGGAGTCAGGGGGGCAGATACGCAGTATTTT.

The J gene is TRBJ1-5, the V gene TRBV6-2 or TRBV6-3; 7 bases agree with TRBD1. This CDR3 spans 18 amino acids. J was trimmed by 0 bases and V by 6 bases; bases with no gene match: 14. The germline gives CDR1 MNHEY, CDR2 SVGEGT. CDR3 protein: CASSPTGWVDISNQPQHF. For the CDR3, the DNA is TGTGCCAGCAGCCCGACAGGGTGGGTTGATATTAGCAATCAGCCCCAGCATTTT.

The chain joins TRBV19 to TRBJ2-2; D is possibly TRBD2 (5 bases). V was pared by 8 bases and J by 4 bases, with 8 bases between. The CDR3 covers 12 residues. The germline V gene encodes CDR1 LNHDA and CDR2 SQIVND (reference sequence). The CDR3 coding sequence is TGTGCCAGTGGAGGATTCACCGGGGAGCTGTTTTTT. This encodes CASGGFTGELFF.

This chain uses TRBV5-5 with TRBJ1-1; no clear D. CDR3 length: 14 amino acids. CDR1 and CDR2 (germline): SGHKS, YYEKEE (reference sequence). The V end lost 2 bases, the J end lost 4 bases, and 12 bases lay between the germline ends. This CDR3 is CASSFPDSSTEAFF. The CDR3 DNA sequence: TGTGCCAGCAGCTTTCCGGACTCCAGCACTGAAGCTTTCTTT.

The chain links TRBV25-1 to TRBJ2-5; TRBD2 might be the D (5 bases). The CDR3 loop spans 14 amino acids. The V and J ends lost 1 base and 5 bases respectively, with 11 bases between them. CDR1 is MGHDK and CDR2 is SYGVNS in the germline V gene. CDR3 in DNA: TGTGCCAGCAGTGAATCCCGGGGTAGGGAGACCCAGTACTTC. Amino acid sequence: CASSESRGRETQYF.

This chain links TRBV5-6 with TRBJ2-7, with D unclear. This CDR3 contains 14 residues. V was cut by 0 bases and J by 3 bases, with 10 bases left in between. The germline V gene has CDR1 SGHDT and CDR2 YYEEEE. The CDR3 DNA follows: TGTGCCAGCAGCTTGGTTTTCAGTCACTACGAGCAGTACTTC. It codes for CASSLVFSHYEQYF.

This clone occurred a few times. J is TRBJ1-5 and V is TRBV15, with 7 positions matching TRBD1. Per germline, CDR1 LNHNV and CDR2 YYDKDF (reference sequence). J was trimmed by 2 bases and V by 0 bases; bases with no gene match: 4. This CDR3 spans 16 amino acids. The DNA of the CDR3 is TGTGCCACCAGCAGAGATCGTACAGGGGGCAATCAGCCCCAGCATTTT. It is translated as CATSRDRTGGNQPQHF.

This clone was counted only a few times. CDR3 in amino acids: CASSPPGGLTEAFF. The CDR3 DNA reads as TGTGCCAGCAGTCCGCCCGGGGGGCTCACTGAAGCTTTCTTT. The chain uses TRBV6-5 and TRBJ1-1; D possibly corresponds to TRBD1 (6 bases). Trimming left V 5 bases short and J 4 bases short, with 14 bases between. Germline CDR1 MNHEY, CDR2 SVGAGI. The CDR3 loop spans 14 amino acids.

The chain recombines TRBV7-2 with TRBJ2-5; a possible D gene is TRBD2 (7 bases). V was shortened by 1 base and J by 2 bases, with 14 bases between the two germline ends. The CDR3 sequence is 16 residues long. Germline V gives CDR1 SGHTA, CDR2 FQGNSA. The CDR3 spells CASSLDGGGGQETQYF. The DNA for the CDR3 is TGTGCCAGCAGCTTAGATGGGGGGGGCGGGCAAGAGACCCAGTACTTC.

The chain joins TRBV5-4 to TRBJ1-5, with 8 bases fitting TRBD1. The CDR3 consists of 14 residues. Looked up from germline, CDR1 is SGHNT and CDR2 is YYREEE (reference sequence). The J segment lost 7 bases and the V segment lost 5 bases, leaving 8 bases of the junction unmatched. The CDR3 spells CASSPGGGNQPQHF. CDR3 in DNA: TGTGCCAGCAGTCCAGGGGGCGGAAACCAGCCCCAGCATTTT.

The J gene is TRBJ1-1, the V gene TRBV12-3 or TRBV12-4; possible D gene TRBD1, 6 bases. This CDR3 region has 13 residues. The V gene lost 5 bases and the J gene lost 0 bases, with 7 bases spanning the gap. CDR3 amino acids: CASSTGMNTEAFF. The CDR3 coding sequence is TGTGCCAGCAGTACAGGGATGAACACTGAAGCTTTCTTT.

This sequence joins TRBV7-2 and TRBJ1-5; 7 nucleotides line up with TRBD1. The V gene's germline CDR1 is SGHTA and CDR2 FQGNSA. The CDR3 contains 13 residues. V gave up 6 bases and J gave up 5 bases; unmatched junction bases: 4. CDR3 residues: CASSSTGDQPQHF. CDR3 bases: TGTGCCAGCAGTTCTACAGGGGATCAGCCCCAGCATTTT.

The rearrangement uses TRBV20-1 and TRBJ1-6; 11 nucleotides match TRBD1. The CDR3 has 14 residues. The trim removed 3 bases at V and 10 bases at J, leaving 5 bases unmatched. CDR1 is DFQATT and CDR2 is SNEGSKA in the germline V gene (reference sequence). The CDR3 DNA follows: TGCAGTGCTAGTTTGGGACAGGGGGAGTCACCCCTCCACTTT. Translated: CSASLGQGESPLHF.

CDR3 loop: CASSPTGSYGYTF. In DNA, the CDR3 is TGCGCCAGCAGTCCGACAGGGAGCTATGGCTACACCTTC. J is TRBJ1-2 and V is TRBV10-1; TRBD1 aligns across 7 bases. The CDR3 totals 13 residues. Per the germline V gene, CDR1 is WNHNN and CDR2 is SYGVQD (reference sequence). V shed 5 bases, J shed 4 bases, and the junction held 4 bases outside the gene matches.